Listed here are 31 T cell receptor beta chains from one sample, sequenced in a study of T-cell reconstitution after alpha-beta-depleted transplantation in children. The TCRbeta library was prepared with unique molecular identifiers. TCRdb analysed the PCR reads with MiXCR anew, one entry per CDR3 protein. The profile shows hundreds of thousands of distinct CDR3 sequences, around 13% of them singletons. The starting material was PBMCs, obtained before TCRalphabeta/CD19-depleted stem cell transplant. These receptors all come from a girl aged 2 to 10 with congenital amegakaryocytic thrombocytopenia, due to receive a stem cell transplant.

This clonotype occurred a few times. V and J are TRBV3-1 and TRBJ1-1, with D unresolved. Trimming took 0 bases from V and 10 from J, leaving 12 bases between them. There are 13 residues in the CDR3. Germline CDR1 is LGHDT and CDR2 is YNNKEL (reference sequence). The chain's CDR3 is CASSQEGLSGAFF. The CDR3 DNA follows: TGTGCCAGCAGCCAAGAAGGTTTGTCGGGAGCTTTCTTT. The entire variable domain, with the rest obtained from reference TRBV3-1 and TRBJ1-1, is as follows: DTAVSQTPKYLVTQMGNDKSIKCEQNLGHDTMYWYKQDSKKFLKIMFSYNNKELIINETVPNRFSPKSPDKAHLNLHINSLELGDSAVYFCASSQEGLSGAFFGQGTRLTVV.

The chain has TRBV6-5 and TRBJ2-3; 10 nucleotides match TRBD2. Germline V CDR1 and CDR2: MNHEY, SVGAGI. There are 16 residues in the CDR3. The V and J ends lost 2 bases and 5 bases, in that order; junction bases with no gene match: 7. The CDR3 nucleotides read TGTGCCAGCAGTTACGGGCTAGCGGGAGCCGGAGATACGCAGTATTTT. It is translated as CASSYGLAGAGDTQYF.

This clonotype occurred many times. The CDR3 sequence is CASSYKGQGNEQYF. The CDR3 DNA reads as TGTGCCAGCAGTTATAAGGGACAGGGTAACGAGCAGTACTTC. The chain has TRBV12-3 or TRBV12-4 and TRBJ2-7; 9 bases agree with TRBD1. Trimming removed 4 bases from V and 5 bases from J; junction bases left unmatched: 6. This CDR3 spans 14 amino acids.

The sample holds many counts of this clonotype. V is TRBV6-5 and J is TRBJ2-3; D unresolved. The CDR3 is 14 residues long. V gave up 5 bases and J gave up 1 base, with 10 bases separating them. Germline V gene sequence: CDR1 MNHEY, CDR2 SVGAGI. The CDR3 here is CASSRRWGTDTQYF. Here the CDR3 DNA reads TGTGCCAGCAGTCGCAGGTGGGGCACAGATACGCAGTATTTT.

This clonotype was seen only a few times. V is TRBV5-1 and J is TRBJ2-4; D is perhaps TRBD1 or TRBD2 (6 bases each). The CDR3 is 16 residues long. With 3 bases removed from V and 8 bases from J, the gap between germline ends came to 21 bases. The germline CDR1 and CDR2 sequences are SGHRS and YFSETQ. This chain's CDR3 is CASSSGQLGGVDIQYF. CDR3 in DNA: TGCGCCAGCAGCTCAGGACAGCTCGGCGGGGTGGACATTCAGTACTTC.

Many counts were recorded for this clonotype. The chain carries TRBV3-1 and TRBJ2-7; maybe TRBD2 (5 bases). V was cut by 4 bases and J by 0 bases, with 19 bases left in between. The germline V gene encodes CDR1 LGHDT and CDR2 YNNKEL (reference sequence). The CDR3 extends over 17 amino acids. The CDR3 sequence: CASSLGLRLRSSYEQYF. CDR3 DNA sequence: TGTGCCAGCAGCCTCGGCCTTAGACTACGTAGCTCCTACGAGCAGTACTTC.

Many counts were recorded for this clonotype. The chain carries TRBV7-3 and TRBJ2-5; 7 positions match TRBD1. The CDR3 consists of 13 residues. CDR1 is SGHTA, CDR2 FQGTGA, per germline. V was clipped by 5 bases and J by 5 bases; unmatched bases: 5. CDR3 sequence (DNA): TGTGCCAGCAGCCCGGGACAGATGGAGACCCAGTACTTC. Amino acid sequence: CASSPGQMETQYF.

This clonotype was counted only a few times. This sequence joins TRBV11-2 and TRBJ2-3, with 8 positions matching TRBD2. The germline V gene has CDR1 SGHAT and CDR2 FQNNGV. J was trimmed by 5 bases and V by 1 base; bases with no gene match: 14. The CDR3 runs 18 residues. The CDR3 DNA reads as TGTGCCAGCAGCTTAGGGGACGGGGGTAGCGGGACGGTAGATACGCAGTATTTT. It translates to CASSLGDGGSGTVDTQYF.

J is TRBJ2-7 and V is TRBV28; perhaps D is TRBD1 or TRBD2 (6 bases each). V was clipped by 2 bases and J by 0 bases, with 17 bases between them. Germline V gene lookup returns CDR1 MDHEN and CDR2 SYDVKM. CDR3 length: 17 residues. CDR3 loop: CASSLNRGGTLSYEQYF. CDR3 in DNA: TGTGCCAGCAGTTTAAATCGTGGGGGGACACTCTCCTACGAGCAGTACTTC.

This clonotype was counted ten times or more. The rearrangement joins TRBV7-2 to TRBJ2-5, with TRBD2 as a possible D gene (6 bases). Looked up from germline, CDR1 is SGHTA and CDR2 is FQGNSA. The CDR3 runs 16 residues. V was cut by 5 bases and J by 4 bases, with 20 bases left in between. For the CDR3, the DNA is TGTGCCAGCAGCCCACGACTAGTGGTTAAGCGAGAGACCCAGTACTTC. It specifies CASSPRLVVKRETQYF.

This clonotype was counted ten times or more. CDR3 in amino acids: CSATPLAKYNEQFF. In DNA, the CDR3 is TGCAGTGCTACCCCCCTAGCGAAGTACAATGAGCAGTTCTTC. The V gene is TRBV20-1, the J gene TRBJ2-1, with a possible D match to TRBD2 (6 bases). The CDR3 extends over 14 amino acids. Germline CDR1 and CDR2: DFQATT and SNEGSKA (reference sequence). V lost 4 bases and J lost 4, with 14 bases in between.

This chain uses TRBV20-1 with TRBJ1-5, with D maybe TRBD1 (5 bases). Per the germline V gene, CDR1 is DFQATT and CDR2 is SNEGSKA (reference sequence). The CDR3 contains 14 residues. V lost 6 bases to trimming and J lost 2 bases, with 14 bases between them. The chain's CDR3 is CSAGDGRGNQPQHF. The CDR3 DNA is TGCAGTGCGGGGGATGGACGCGGCAATCAGCCCCAGCATTTT.

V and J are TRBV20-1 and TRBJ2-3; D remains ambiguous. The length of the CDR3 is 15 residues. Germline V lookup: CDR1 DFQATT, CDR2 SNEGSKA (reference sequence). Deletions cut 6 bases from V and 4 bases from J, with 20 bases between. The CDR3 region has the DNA TGCAGTGCGACCACGCCTAGGGCTGGGGCAGATACGCAGTATTTT. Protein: CSATTPRAGADTQYF.

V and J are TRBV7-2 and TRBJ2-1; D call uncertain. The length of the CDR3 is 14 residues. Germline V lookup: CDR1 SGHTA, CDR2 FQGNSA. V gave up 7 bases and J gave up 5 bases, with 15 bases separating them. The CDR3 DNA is TGTGCCAGCACCCCCCGACCCACCAACAATGAGCAGTTCTTC. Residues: CASTPRPTNNEQFF.

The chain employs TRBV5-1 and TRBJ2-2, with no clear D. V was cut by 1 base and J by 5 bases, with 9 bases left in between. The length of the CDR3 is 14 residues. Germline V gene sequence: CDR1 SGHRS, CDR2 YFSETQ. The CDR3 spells CASSLYSLTGELFF. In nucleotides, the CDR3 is TGCGCCAGCAGCTTGTATAGCCTAACCGGGGAGCTGTTTTTT.

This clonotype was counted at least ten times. The CDR3, as DNA: TGCAGTGCTAGAGATGCAGATACGCAGTATTTT. This translates into CSARDADTQYF. The chain recombines TRBV20-1 with TRBJ2-3; D unresolved. This CDR3 region has 11 residues. Germline V gene lookup returns CDR1 DFQATT and CDR2 SNEGSKA (reference sequence). The V end was cut by 0 bases, the J end by 4 bases, with 2 bases between.

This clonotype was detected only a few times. CDR3 loop: CASSPRREGVDTQYF. CDR3 DNA: TGTGCCAGCAGTCCCCGGCGGGAGGGCGTTGATACGCAGTATTTT. This chain connects TRBV12-3 or TRBV12-4 to TRBJ2-3; 9 nucleotides agree with TRBD2. The length of the CDR3 is 15 residues. V gave up 5 bases and J gave up 6 bases; unmatched junction bases: 9.

CDR3: CASKDGISTDTQYF. The DNA for the CDR3 is TGTGCCAGCAAGGACGGGATTAGCACAGATACGCAGTATTTT. The chain carries TRBV12-3 or TRBV12-4 and TRBJ2-3, with D possibly being TRBD2 (5 bases). The CDR3 length is 14 residues. V dropped 7 bases and J dropped 0 bases, with 11 bases sitting between them.

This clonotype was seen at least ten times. CDR3 sequence: CASSLVDPSGSNEQFF. The CDR3 nucleotides read TGTGCCAGCAGCTTGGTAGATCCCAGCGGATCCAATGAGCAGTTCTTC. The chain links TRBV5-6 to TRBJ2-1, with D maybe TRBD2 (5 bases). The ends were cut back, 0 bases at V and 6 bases at J, with 16 bases in the middle. Per germline, CDR1 SGHDT and CDR2 YYEEEE. The CDR3 has 16 residues.

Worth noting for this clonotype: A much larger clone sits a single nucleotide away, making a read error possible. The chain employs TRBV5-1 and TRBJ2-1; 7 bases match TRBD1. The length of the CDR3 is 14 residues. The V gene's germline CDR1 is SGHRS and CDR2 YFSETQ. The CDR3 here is CACSLGTENNEQFF. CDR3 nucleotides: TGCGCCTGCAGCTTGGGGACAGAAAACAATGAGCAGTTCTTC.

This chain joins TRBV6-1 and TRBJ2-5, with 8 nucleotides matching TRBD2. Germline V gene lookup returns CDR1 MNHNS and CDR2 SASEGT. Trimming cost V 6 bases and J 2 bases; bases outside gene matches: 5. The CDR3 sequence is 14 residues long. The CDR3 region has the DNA TGTGCCAGCAGGGAGGAGCGGGGGCAAGAGACCCAGTACTTC. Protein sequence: CASREERGQETQYF.

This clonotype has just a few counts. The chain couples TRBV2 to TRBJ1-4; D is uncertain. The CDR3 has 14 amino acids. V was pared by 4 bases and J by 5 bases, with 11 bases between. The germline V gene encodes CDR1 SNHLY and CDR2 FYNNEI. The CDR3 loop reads CASSVGPRNEKLFF. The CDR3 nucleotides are TGTGCCAGCAGTGTAGGACCCAGGAATGAAAAACTGTTTTTT.

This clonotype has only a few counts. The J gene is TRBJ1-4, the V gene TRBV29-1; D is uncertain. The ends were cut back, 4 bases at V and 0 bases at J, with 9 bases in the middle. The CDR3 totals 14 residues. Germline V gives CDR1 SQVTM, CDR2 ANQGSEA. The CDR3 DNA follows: TGCAGCGTTGTCGTCAGCACAACTAATGAAAAACTGTTTTTT. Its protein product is CSVVVSTTNEKLFF.

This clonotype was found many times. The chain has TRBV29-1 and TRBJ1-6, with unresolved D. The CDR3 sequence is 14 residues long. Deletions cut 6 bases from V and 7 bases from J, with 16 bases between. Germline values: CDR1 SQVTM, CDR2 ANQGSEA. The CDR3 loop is CSVQDGTTNSPLHF. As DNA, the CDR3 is TGCAGCGTGCAGGACGGAACGACAAATTCACCCCTCCACTTT.

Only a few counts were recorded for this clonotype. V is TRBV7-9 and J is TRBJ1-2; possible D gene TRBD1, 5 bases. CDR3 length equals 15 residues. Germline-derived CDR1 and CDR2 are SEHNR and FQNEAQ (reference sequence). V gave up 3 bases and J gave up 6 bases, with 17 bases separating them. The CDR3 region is CASSFMAGSVDGYTF. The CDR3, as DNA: TGTGCCAGCAGCTTCATGGCAGGGAGCGTGGATGGCTACACCTTC.

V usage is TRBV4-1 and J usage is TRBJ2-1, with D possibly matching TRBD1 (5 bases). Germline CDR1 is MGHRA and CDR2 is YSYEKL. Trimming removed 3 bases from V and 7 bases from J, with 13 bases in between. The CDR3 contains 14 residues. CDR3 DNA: TGCGCCAGCAGCCATCAGGGTTCAGGGAATGAGCAGTTCTTC. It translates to CASSHQGSGNEQFF.

For the CDR3, the DNA is TGTGCCAGCAGTCCAGGGGGCAGGGATACGCAGTATTTT. Residues: CASSPGGRDTQYF. The chain combines TRBV12-3 or TRBV12-4 with TRBJ2-3, with 8 bases fitting TRBD1. V was clipped by 5 bases and J by 6 bases; unmatched bases: 4. There are 13 residues in the CDR3.

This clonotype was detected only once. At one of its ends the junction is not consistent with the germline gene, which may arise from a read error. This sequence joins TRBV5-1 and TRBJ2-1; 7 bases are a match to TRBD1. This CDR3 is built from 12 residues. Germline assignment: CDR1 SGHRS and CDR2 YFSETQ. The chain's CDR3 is CASSLGQGEMIF. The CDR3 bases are TGCGCCAGCAGCTTGGGTCAGGGGGAAATGATCTTC.

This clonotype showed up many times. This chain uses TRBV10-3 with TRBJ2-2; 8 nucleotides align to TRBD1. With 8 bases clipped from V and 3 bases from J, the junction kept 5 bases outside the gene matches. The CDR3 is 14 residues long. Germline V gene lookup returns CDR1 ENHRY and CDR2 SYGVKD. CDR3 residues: CAILGQGDTGELFF. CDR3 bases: TGTGCCATCCTCGGACAGGGAGACACCGGGGAGCTGTTTTTT.

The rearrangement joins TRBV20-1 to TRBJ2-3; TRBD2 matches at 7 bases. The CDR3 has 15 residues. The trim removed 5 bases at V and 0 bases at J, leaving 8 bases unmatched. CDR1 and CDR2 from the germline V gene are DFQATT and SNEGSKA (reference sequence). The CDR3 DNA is TGCAGTGCTCGGGAACTAGCGCGTAGCACAGATACGCAGTATTTT. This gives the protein CSARELARSTDTQYF.

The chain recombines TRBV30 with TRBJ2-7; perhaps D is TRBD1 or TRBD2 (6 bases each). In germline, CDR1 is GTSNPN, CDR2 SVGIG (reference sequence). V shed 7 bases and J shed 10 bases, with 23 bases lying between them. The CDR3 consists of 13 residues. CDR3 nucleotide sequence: TGTGCCTTTACCCTGGGGGGCCAGACTGAACAGTACTTC. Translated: CAFTLGGQTEQYF.